This T cell receptor (beta chain) derives from a study of spatial heterogeneity in lung cancer. About the research overall: TCR transcript abundance in tumor regions was strongly correlated with the T cell module score obtained from matched bulk RNA-seq. General study points: It was found that expanded intratumoral alpha and beta TCR counts tracked tumor mutation counts. There was tracking of ubiquitous and regional nonsynonymous mutations by the respective counts of ubiquitous and regional expanded TCRs. The estimate shows that only about 7.7% of tumor T cells were covered for alpha and around 14% for beta chains.

Within the sample, this clonotype is medium-sized (0.01 to 0.1%). What it binds is unknown. Sample time point: sample taken at primary tumor resection. The donor group consisted of approximately 77 patients who had untreated, early-stage non-small cell lung cancer. A single record per CDR3 protein comes from TCRdb applying MiXCR to the 5' RACE reads. Of 2,500 to 3,500 distinct CDR3 sequences detected, 10% appear once; the ten largest clones hold under 8%. In germline, CDR1 is ENHRY, CDR2 SYGVKD. The CDR3 covers 14 residues. Trimming left V 4 bases short and J 3 bases short, with 12 bases between. This chain connects TRBV10-3 to TRBJ1-1; weak D call: TRBD1 (5 bases). Source: lung tumor tissue, taken at surgery. The sequence was collected from a female donor with early-stage non-small cell lung cancer. The CDR3 nucleotides are TGTGCCATCAGTGCCAACCAGGGCGACACTGAAGCTTTCTTT. Its translation: CAISANQGDTEAFF.